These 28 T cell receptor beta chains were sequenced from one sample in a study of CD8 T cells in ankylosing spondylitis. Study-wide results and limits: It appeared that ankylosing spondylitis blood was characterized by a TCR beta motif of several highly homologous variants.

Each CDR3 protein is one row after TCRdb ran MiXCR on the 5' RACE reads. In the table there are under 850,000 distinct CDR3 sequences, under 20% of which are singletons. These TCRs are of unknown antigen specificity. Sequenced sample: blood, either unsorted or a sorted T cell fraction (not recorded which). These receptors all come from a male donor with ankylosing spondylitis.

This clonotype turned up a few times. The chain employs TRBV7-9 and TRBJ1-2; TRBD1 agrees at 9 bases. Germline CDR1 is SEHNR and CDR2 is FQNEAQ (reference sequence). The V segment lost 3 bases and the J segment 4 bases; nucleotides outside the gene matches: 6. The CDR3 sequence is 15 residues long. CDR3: CASSLRTGATYGYTF. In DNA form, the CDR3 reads TGTGCCAGCAGCTTGCGGACAGGGGCGACCTATGGCTACACCTTC. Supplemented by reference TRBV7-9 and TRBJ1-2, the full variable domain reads DTGVSQNPRHKITKRGQNVTFRCDPISEHNRLYWYRQTLGQGPEFLTYFQNEAQLEKSRLLSDRFSAERPKGSFSTLEIQRTEQGDSAMYLCASSLRTGATYGYTFGSGTRLTVV.

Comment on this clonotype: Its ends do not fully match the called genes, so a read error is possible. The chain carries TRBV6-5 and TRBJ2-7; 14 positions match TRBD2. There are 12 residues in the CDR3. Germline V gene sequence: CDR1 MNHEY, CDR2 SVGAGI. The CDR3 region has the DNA TGTGCCAGCAGCTGGGGGACTAGCGGGAGCCTCTTC. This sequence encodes CASSWGTSGSLF.

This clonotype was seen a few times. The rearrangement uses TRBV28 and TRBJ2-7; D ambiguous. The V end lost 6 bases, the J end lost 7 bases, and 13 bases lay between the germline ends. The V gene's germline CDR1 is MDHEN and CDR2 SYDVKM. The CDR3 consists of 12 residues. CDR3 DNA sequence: TGTGCCAGCAGGTCAGGATATCAGGAGCAGTACTTC. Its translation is CASRSGYQEQYF. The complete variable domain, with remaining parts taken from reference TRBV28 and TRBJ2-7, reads DVKVTQSSRYLVKRTGEKVFLECVQDMDHENMFWYRQDPGLGLRLIYFSYDVKMKEKGDIPEGYSVSREKKERFSLILESASTNQTSMYLCASRSGYQEQYFGPGTRLTVT.

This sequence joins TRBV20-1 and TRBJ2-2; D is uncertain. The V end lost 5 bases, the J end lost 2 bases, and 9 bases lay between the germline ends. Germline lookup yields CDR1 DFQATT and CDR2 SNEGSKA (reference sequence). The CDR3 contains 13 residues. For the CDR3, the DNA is TGCAGTGCTCCCAACAGAAACACCGGGGAGCTGTTTTTT. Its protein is CSAPNRNTGELFF.

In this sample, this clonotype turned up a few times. In DNA form, the CDR3 reads TGTGCCAGCAGCGGGCCGAGCGGGAGTGGTGGATACACAGATACGCAGTATTTT. It yields the protein CASSGPSGSGGYTDTQYF. The rearrangement links TRBV9 to TRBJ2-3, with 8 bases that match TRBD2. With 3 bases clipped from V and 2 bases from J, the junction kept 14 bases outside the gene matches. Germline CDR1 and CDR2: SGDLS and YYNGEE. The CDR3 sequence is 18 residues long. Full variable domain (missing parts from reference TRBV9 and TRBJ2-3): DSGVTQTPKHLITATGQRVTLRCSPRSGDLSVYWYQQSLDQGLQFLIQYYNGEERAKGNILERFSAQQFPDLHSELNLSSLELGDSALYFCASSGPSGSGGYTDTQYFGPGTRLTVL.

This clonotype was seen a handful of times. For the CDR3, the DNA is TGTGCCAGCAGCCCCGGGACAGGGGGCGGTGGAAACACCATATATTTT. Translated: CASSPGTGGGGNTIYF. This chain uses TRBV3-1 with TRBJ1-3; the match to TRBD1 covers 12 bases. The CDR3 has 16 residues. Germline-derived CDR1 and CDR2 are LGHDT and YNNKEL (reference sequence). With V trimmed by 4 bases and J by 3 bases, 4 bases remained unmatched.

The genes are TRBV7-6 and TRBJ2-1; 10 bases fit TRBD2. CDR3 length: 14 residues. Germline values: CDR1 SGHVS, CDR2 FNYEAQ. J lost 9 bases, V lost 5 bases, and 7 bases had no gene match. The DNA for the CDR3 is TGTGCCAGCAGCCAAAGCGGGGGGGCCCGTGAGCAGTTCTTC. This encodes CASSQSGGAREQFF.

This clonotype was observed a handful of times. The CDR3 loop is CASSEAALSYEQYF. CDR3 DNA sequence: TGTGCCAGCAGTGAAGCTGCCCTCTCCTACGAGCAGTACTTC. The genes are TRBV6-1 and TRBJ2-7, with D unclear. The V end lost 0 bases, the J end lost 0 bases, and 6 bases lay between the germline ends. Germline V gene lookup returns CDR1 MNHNS and CDR2 SASEGT. CDR3 length: 14 amino acids.

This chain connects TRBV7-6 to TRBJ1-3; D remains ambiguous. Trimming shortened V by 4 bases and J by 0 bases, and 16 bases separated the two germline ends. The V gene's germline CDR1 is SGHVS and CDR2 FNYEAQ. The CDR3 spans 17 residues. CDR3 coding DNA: TGTGCCAGCAGCTCTAATATCGGGCAGATCTCTGGAAACACCATATATTTT. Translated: CASSSNIGQISGNTIYF.

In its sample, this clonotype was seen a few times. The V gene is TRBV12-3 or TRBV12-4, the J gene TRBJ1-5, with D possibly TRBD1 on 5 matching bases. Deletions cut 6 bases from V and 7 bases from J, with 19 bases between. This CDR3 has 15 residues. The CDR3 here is CASSRGVLSRQPQHF. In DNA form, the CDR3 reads TGTGCCAGCAGCCGGGGGGTTTTGAGTAGGCAGCCCCAGCATTTT.

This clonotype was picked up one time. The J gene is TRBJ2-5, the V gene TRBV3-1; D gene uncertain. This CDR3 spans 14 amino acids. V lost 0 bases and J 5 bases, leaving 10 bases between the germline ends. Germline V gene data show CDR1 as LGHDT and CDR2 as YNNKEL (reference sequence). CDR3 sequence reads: CASSQDIGRETQYF. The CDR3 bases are TGTGCCAGCAGCCAAGATATAGGCCGGGAGACCCAGTACTTC.

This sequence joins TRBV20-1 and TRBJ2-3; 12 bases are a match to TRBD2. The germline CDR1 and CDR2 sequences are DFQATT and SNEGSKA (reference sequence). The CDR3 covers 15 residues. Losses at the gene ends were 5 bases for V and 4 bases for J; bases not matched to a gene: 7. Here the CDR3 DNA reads TGCAGTGCTGGGGCTAGCGGGGGGGCAGCAGATACGCAGTATTTT. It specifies CSAGASGGAADTQYF.

CDR3 coding DNA: TGTGCCAGCAGCTTGGCCGGGCGGGCCCCAACCTACAATGAGCAGTTCTTC. Translated, it gives CASSLAGRAPTYNEQFF. The J gene is TRBJ2-1, the V gene TRBV5-6; D perhaps matches TRBD2 (5 bases). The V end lost 0 bases, the J end lost 2 bases, and 15 bases lay between the germline ends. Germline assignment: CDR1 SGHDT and CDR2 YYEEEE. The CDR3 extends over 17 amino acids.

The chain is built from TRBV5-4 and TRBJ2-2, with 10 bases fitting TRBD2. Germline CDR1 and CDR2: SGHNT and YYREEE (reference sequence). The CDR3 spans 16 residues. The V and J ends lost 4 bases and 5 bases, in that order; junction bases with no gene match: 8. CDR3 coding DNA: TGTGCCAGCAGCACAGCTAGCGGGAGTCGAACCGGGGAGCTGTTTTTT. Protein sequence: CASSTASGSRTGELFF. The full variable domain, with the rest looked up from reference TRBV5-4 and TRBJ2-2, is ETGVTQSPTHLIKTRGQQVTLRCSSQSGHNTVSWYQQALGQGPQFIFQYYREEENGRGNFPPRFSGLQFPNYSSELNVNALELDDSALYLCASSTASGSRTGELFFGEGSRLTVL.

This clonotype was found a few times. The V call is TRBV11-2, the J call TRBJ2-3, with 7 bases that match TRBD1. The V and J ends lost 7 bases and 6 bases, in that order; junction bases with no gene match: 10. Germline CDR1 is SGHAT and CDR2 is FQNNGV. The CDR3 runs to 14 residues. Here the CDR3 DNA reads TGTGCCAGCAACCGGGACAGTTCGTATGATACGCAGTATTTT. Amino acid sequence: CASNRDSSYDTQYF.

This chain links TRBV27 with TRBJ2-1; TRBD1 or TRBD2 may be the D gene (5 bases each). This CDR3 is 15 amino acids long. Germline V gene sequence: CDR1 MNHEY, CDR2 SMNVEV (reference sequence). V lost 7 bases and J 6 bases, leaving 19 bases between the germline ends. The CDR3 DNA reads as TGTGCCAGCACCCTAGGGGCAGGGAGAGGCAATGAGCAGTTCTTC. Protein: CASTLGAGRGNEQFF.

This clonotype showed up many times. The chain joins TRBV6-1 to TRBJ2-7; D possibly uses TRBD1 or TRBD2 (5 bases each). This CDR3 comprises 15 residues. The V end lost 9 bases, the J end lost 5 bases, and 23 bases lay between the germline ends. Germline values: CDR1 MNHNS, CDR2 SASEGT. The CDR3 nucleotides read TGTGCCAGGGGACCAGGGAGCGGTGGCGAGCACGAGCAGTACTTC. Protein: CARGPGSGGEHEQYF.

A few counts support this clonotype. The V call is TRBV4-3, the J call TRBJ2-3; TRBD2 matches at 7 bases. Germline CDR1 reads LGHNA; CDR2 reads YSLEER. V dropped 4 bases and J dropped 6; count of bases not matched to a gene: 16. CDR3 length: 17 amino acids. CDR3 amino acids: CASSRVGSGRSRDTQYF. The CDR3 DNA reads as TGCGCCAGCAGCCGCGTGGGTAGCGGGCGAAGTAGGGATACGCAGTATTTT.

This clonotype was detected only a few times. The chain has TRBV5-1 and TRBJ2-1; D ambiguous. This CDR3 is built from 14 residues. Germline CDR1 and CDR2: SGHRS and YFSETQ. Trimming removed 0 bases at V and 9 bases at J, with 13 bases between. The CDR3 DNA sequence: TGCGCCAGCAGCTTGGTTGACTCCATGGCTGAGCAGTTCTTC. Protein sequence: CASSLVDSMAEQFF.

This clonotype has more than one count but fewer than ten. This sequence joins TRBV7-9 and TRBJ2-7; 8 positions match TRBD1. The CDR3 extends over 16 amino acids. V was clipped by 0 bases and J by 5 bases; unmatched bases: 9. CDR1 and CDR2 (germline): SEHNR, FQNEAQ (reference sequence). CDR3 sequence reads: CASSLAGRQGKHEQYF. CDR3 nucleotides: TGTGCCAGCAGCTTAGCAGGCAGACAGGGGAAGCACGAGCAGTACTTC. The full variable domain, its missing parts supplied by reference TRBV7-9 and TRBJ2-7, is DTGVSQNPRHKITKRGQNVTFRCDPISEHNRLYWYRQTLGQGPEFLTYFQNEAQLEKSRLLSDRFSAERPKGSFSTLEIQRTEQGDSAMYLCASSLAGRQGKHEQYFGPGTRLTVT.

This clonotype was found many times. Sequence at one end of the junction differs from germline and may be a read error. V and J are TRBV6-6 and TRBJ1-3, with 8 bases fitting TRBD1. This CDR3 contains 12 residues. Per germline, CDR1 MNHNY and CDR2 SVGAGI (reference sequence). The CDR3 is CASRAGTGYRSF. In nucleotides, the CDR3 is TGTGCCAGCAGAGCCGGGACAGGTTATCGGTCGTTT.

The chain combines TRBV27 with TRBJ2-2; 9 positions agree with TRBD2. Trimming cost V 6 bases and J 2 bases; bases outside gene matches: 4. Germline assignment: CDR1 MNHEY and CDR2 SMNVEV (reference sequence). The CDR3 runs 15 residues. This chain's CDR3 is CASRGREGNTGELFF. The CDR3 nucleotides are TGTGCCAGCAGGGGGCGGGAGGGTAACACCGGGGAGCTGTTTTTT.

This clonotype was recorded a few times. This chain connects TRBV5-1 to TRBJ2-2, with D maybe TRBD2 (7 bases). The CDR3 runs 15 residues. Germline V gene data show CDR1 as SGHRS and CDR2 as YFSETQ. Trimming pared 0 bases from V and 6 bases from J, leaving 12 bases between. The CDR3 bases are TGCGCCAGCAGCTTGGGCGGGGGCCCCTCCGGGGAGCTGTTTTTT. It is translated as CASSLGGGPSGELFF. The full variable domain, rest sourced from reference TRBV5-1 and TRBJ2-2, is KAGVTQTPRYLIKTRGQQVTLSCSPISGHRSVSWYQQTPGQGLQFLFEYFSETQRNKGNFPGRFSGRQFSNSRSEMNVSTLELGDSALYLCASSLGGGPSGELFFGEGSRLTVL.

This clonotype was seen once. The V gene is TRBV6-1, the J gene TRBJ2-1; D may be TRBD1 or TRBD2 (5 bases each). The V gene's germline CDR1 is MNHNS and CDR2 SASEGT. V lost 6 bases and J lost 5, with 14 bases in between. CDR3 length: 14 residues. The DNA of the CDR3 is TGTGCCAGCAGAAGGAAGAGGGGACACAATGAGCAGTTCTTC. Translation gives CASRRKRGHNEQFF.

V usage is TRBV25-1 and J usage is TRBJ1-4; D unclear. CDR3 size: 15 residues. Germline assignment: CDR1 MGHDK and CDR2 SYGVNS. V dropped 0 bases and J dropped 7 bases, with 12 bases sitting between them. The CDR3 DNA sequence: TGTGCCAGCAGTGAATATATGGGGTGGGCTGAAAAACTGTTTTTT. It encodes CASSEYMGWAEKLFF.

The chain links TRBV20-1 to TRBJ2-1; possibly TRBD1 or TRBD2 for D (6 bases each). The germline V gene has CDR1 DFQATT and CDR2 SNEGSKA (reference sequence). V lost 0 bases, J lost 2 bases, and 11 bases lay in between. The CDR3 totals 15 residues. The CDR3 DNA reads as TGCAGTGCTAGAGAAGGAGGGGGGCCCTACAATGAGCAGTTCTTC. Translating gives CSAREGGGPYNEQFF.

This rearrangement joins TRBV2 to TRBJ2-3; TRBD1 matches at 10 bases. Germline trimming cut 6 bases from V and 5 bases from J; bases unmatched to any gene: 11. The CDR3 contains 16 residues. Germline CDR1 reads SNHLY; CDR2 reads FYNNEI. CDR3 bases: TGTGCCAGCAGGAGGGGGGACAGGGGTGTTGAAGATACGCAGTATTTT. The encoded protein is CASRRGDRGVEDTQYF.

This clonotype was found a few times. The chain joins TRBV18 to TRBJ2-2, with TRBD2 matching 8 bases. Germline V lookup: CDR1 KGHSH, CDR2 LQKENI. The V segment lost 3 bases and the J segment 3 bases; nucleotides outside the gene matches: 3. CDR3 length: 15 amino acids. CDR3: CASSPSTSDTGELFF. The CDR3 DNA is TGTGCCAGCTCACCTTCGACTAGCGACACCGGGGAGCTGTTTTTT.